Listed below are T cell receptor beta chains from one sample, sequenced in a study of T-cell memory formation after mild COVID-19. In TCRdb, the 5' RACE reads were re-called with MiXCR into one record per CDR3 protein. The sample lists about 400,000 distinct CDR3 sequences; around 24% were seen once. The sequenced sample consisted of PBMCs or a T cell subset sorted from them (not recorded which). The source is an adult woman who had mild COVID-19 (a few samples of this study predate the infection). Cell type and time point are not known. CDR3s include the opening cysteine and the closing phenylalanine or tryptophan. Each record gives: J gene, CDR3 length, V gene, D gene, clone size, CDR3 protein, CDR3 DNA. D genes are given only for firm matches. The size entry is marked missing in some rows and otherwise reads once, few, many or a size class.

>TRBJ2-5|15|TRBV4-2|TRBD2|once
CARSQDSREVETQYF
TGTGCCAGGAGCCAAGACTCGCGGGAGGTGGAGACCCAGTACTTC
>TRBJ2-3|16|TRBV20-1|TRBD2|few
CSAPGVSGTHPDTQYF
TGCAGTGCCCCGGGGGTTAGCGGGACCCACCCAGATACGCAGTATTTT
>TRBJ1-5|14|TRBV20-1|TRBD1|few
CSARTGVANQPQHF
TGCAGTGCTAGGACAGGGGTTGCCAATCAGCCCCAGCATTTT
>TRBJ2-2|13|TRBV7-6|.|.
CASGGGEAGELFF
TGTGCCAGCGGAGGGGGCGAGGCCGGGGAGCTGTTTTTT
>TRBJ2-5|15|TRBV7-2|.|few
CASSLAAGDGETQYF
TGTGCCAGCAGCTTAGCGGCAGGGGATGGGGAGACCCAGTACTTC
>TRBJ2-2|14|TRBV6-1|.|once
CASKSEGVAGELFF
TGTGCCAGCAAGAGTGAGGGGGTCGCCGGGGAGCTGTTTTTT
>TRBJ2-5|11|TRBV20-1|.|few
CSARVIETQYF
TGCAGTGCTAGAGTAATAGAGACCCAGTACTTC
>TRBJ1-6|19|TRBV6-1|.|.
CASSVPSLFRSSYNSPLHF
TGTGCCAGCAGTGTTCCCTCCCTATTTAGGAGCTCCTATAATTCACCCCTCCACTTT
>TRBJ1-2|13|TRBV7-3|.|few
CASSYDRRSVVRF
TGTGCCAGCAGCTACGATCGTCGATCCGTTGTACGATTC
>TRBJ2-3|15|TRBV12-3/TRBV12-4|TRBD1|few
CASRKQGFFTDTQYF
TGTGCCAGCAGGAAACAGGGGTTTTTCACCGATACGCAGTATTTT
>TRBJ1-2|17|TRBV24-1|.|.
CATSDPTSVEGEGGYTF
TGTGCCACCAGTGACCCAACCTCGGTGGAGGGGGAAGGCGGCTACACCTTC
>TRBJ2-3|15|TRBV11-2|.|many
CASSLEPDWSDTQYF
TGTGCCAGCAGCTTAGAGCCCGACTGGTCAGATACGCAGTATTTT
>TRBJ2-7|16|TRBV15|TRBD2|.
CATSRDYKTSGYEQYF
TGTGCCACCAGCAGAGATTATAAGACTAGCGGATACGAGCAGTACTTC
>TRBJ2-3|16|TRBV5-5|.|few
CASSLTNRRGTDTQYF
TGTGCCAGCAGCTTGACGAATAGACGGGGCACAGATACGCAGTATTTT
>TRBJ1-4|13|TRBV2|.|few
CASTEGGSEKLFF
TGTGCCAGCACCGAGGGGGGGAGTGAAAAACTGTTTTTT
>TRBJ1-1|14|TRBV5-1|.|few
CASSQSGGGTEAFF
TGCGCCAGCAGCCAGTCCGGGGGAGGCACTGAAGCTTTCTTT
>TRBJ1-5|15|TRBV7-9|TRBD1|.
CASSTGGYGNQPQHF
TGTGCCAGCAGTACAGGGGGCTATGGCAATCAGCCCCAGCATTTT
>TRBJ1-2|15|TRBV2|.|many
CASSPLITGLNGYTF
TGTGCCAGCAGTCCTCTTATAACAGGGCTAAATGGCTACACCTTC
>TRBJ2-1|14|TRBV10-3|.|.
CAISDGIGVREQFF
TGTGCCATCAGTGATGGGATAGGGGTTCGAGAGCAGTTCTTC
>TRBJ2-1|15|TRBV6-5|.|.
CASSAPGARYNEQFF
TGTGCCAGCAGTGCCCCAGGGGCGAGATACAATGAGCAGTTCTTC
>TRBJ2-7|15|TRBV12-3/TRBV12-4|TRBD1|.
CASSPDRGRFYEQYF
TGTGCCAGCAGCCCGGACAGGGGGCGCTTCTACGAGCAGTACTTC
>TRBJ2-1|13|TRBV12-3/TRBV12-4|.|few
CASSFLMDNEQFF
TGTGCCAGCAGTTTCCTCATGGACAATGAGCAGTTCTTC
>TRBJ2-7|13|TRBV20-1|.|few
CSAQGRAAYEQYF
TGCAGTGCTCAGGGGCGAGCTGCCTACGAGCAGTACTTC
>TRBJ2-3|16|TRBV7-9|.|.
CASSPTFETATDTQYF
TGTGCCAGCAGCCCCACTTTTGAAACGGCCACAGATACGCAGTATTTT
>TRBJ1-1|13|TRBV5-1|TRBD1|few
CASSNGQATEAFF
TGCGCCAGCAGCAACGGACAGGCCACTGAAGCTTTCTTT
>TRBJ2-3|12|TRBV5-1|.|.
CASSFDPSTQYF
TGCGCCAGCAGCTTTGACCCTTCGACGCAGTATTTT
>TRBJ1-2|14|TRBV5-1|.|.
CASSLSGLVYGYTF
TGCGCCAGCAGCTTGTCAGGGCTGGTCTATGGCTACACCTTC
>TRBJ2-1|15|TRBV5-1|.|.
CASSLVGTAPGEQFF
TGCGCCAGCAGCTTGGTAGGGACCGCCCCGGGTGAGCAGTTCTTC
>TRBJ1-1|16|TRBV4-2|.|few
CASSQDRPGLNTEAFF
TGTGCCAGCAGCCAAGACCGCCCGGGACTGAACACTGAAGCTTTCTTT
>TRBJ1-3|16|TRBV4-1|.|few
CASSTEQGVAGNTIYF
TGCGCCAGCAGCACCGAACAGGGCGTCGCTGGAAACACCATATATTTT
>TRBJ2-7|12|TRBV6-2/TRBV6-3|.|.
CASSSGWVQQYF
TGTGCCAGCAGCTCTGGTTGGGTGCAGCAGTACTTC
>TRBJ2-2|15|TRBV12-3/TRBV12-4|TRBD1|.
CASSPGTGSGGELFF
TGTGCCAGCAGTCCCGGGACAGGCTCGGGAGGGGAGCTGTTTTTT
>TRBJ2-1|15|TRBV7-6|TRBD2|.
CASSFRREGRTEQFF
TGTGCCAGCAGCTTCCGGCGGGAGGGAAGGACTGAGCAGTTCTTC
>TRBJ2-2|13|TRBV4-1|.|many
CASSQVGHGELFF
TGCGCCAGCAGCCAAGTGGGGCACGGGGAGCTGTTTTTT
>TRBJ1-1|13|TRBV7-2|TRBD1|.
CASSSQGAGEAFF
TGTGCCAGCAGCTCACAGGGGGCGGGGGAAGCTTTCTTT
>TRBJ2-3|14|TRBV7-6|TRBD1|.
CASSQRAGGAFPYF
TGTGCCAGCAGCCAACGCGCAGGGGGCGCGTTCCCGTATTTT
>TRBJ1-1|15|TRBV5-1|.|.
CASSPFVKSNTEAFF
TGCGCCAGCAGCCCGTTCGTCAAGTCCAACACTGAAGCTTTCTTT
>TRBJ2-5|14|TRBV29-1|.|.
CSVEDQGRVETQYF
TGCAGCGTTGAAGACCAGGGGCGGGTGGAGACCCAGTACTTC
>TRBJ2-5|17|TRBV6-6|TRBD1|few
CASSSLTRGIGQETQYF
TGTGCCAGCAGTTCTTTGACCAGGGGGATCGGCCAAGAGACCCAGTACTTC
>TRBJ2-2|18|TRBV7-9|.|.
CASNTKRGRWRDTGELFF
TGTGCCAGCAACACAAAACGGGGCCGATGGCGGGACACCGGGGAGCTGTTTTTT
>TRBJ1-1|14|TRBV6-6|TRBD1|few
CASSYDRARSEAFF
TGTGCCAGCAGTTACGACAGGGCAAGGTCTGAAGCTTTCTTT
>TRBJ2-1|15|TRBV27|.|.
CASSLAVGSYNEQFF
TGTGCCAGCAGTTTGGCGGTCGGCTCCTACAATGAGCAGTTCTTC
>TRBJ2-1|15|TRBV24-1|TRBD1|.
CATSEFTGGKYEQFF
TGTGCCACCAGTGAGTTTACAGGGGGCAAGTATGAGCAGTTCTTC
>TRBJ1-2|15|TRBV25-1|.|.
CASSDRGRGSYGYTF
TGTGCCAGCAGTGATCGGGGTAGGGGCAGCTATGGCTACACCTTC
>TRBJ1-2|14|TRBV6-6|.|.
CASSMGPPKSGYTF
TGTGCCAGCAGTATGGGGCCGCCTAAATCAGGCTACACCTTC
>TRBJ2-3|15|TRBV10-3|.|few
CAISEPGTNTDTQYF
TGTGCCATCAGTGAGCCCGGGACAAACACAGATACGCAGTATTTT
>TRBJ1-2|13|TRBV12-3/TRBV12-4|.|few
CASSFPPNYGYTF
TGTGCCAGCAGTTTCCCCCCTAACTATGGCTACACCTTC
>TRBJ1-2|15|TRBV4-2|TRBD1|.
CASSRDDRGNYGYTF
TGTGCCAGCAGCCGGGATGACAGGGGGAACTATGGCTACACCTTC
>TRBJ2-7|14|TRBV12-3/TRBV12-4|TRBD2|many
CASSFGGRGYEQYF
TGTGCCAGCAGTTTTGGAGGGAGGGGCTACGAGCAGTACTTC
>TRBJ1-6|17|TRBV6-5|.|.
CASSPFRGSLSNSPLHF
TGTGCCAGCAGTCCCTTCCGGGGCTCCCTCTCCAATTCACCCCTCCACTTT
>TRBJ1-5|15|TRBV7-8|TRBD1|few
CASSMGQGENQPQHF
TGTGCCAGCAGCATGGGACAGGGGGAGAATCAGCCCCAGCATTTT
>TRBJ2-3|13|TRBV9|.|.
CASSGGYRDTQYF
TGTGCCAGCAGCGGAGGATACAGGGATACGCAGTATTTT
>TRBJ2-1|13|TRBV12-3/TRBV12-4|TRBD2|.
CASSFAGVNEQFF
TGTGCCAGCAGTTTTGCGGGGGTCAATGAGCAGTTCTTC